Listed here are 9 T cell receptor beta chains from one sample, sequenced in a study of post-analysis software for immune sequencing data. Overall study results and limits: Compared with controls, patients had more of about five TRBV segments, including TRBV5-6, TRBV5-1 and TRBV20-1.

These TCRs' antigens remain unknown. Unique molecular identifiers were present in the TCR beta cDNA libraries. TCRdb used MiXCR to reprocess the PCR reads, holding one entry per CDR3 protein. The sample includes some 190,000 distinct CDR3 sequences, 29% of them seen just once. The sequenced sample was blood. The receptors shown here come from a girl under 18 with multiple sclerosis.

V gene TRBV20-1 combines with J gene TRBJ1-4, with TRBD1 matching over 7 bases. CDR1 DFQATT and CDR2 SNEGSKA come from the germline V gene (reference sequence). Trimming removed 5 bases from V and 5 bases from J; junction bases left unmatched: 5. The CDR3 length is 13 residues. The CDR3 region is CSAEDRSNEKLFF. For the CDR3, the DNA is TGCAGTGCTGAGGACAGGAGCAATGAAAAACTGTTTTTT.

This clonotype was seen at least ten times. V usage is TRBV12-3 or TRBV12-4 and J usage is TRBJ2-7, with 10 bases aligning to TRBD2. The CDR3 contains 14 residues. Losses at the gene ends were 6 bases for V and 2 bases for J; bases not matched to a gene: 4. The CDR3 nucleotides read TGTGCCAGCAGAACCACTAGCGGGGCCTACGAGCAGTACTTC. Protein product: CASRTTSGAYEQYF.

About this clonotype: One junction end does not reproduce the germline sequence, and a read error may be involved. The chain is built from TRBV30 and TRBJ1-4; D is unresolved. The CDR3 runs 15 residues. Germline CDR1 GTSNPN, CDR2 SVGIG (reference sequence). Written as DNA, the CDR3 is TGTGCCTGGAGTGGGCGGATTACAACTAGTGAAAAACTGTTTTTT. Translation: CAWSGRITTSEKLFF.

This clonotype was seen ten or more times. The chain links TRBV6-5 to TRBJ2-1; 12 bases are a match to TRBD2. This CDR3 region has 15 residues. V lost 5 bases and J lost 4; bases outside the gene matches: 3. Per the germline V gene, CDR1 is MNHEY and CDR2 is SVGAGI. The chain's CDR3 is CASSHLAGGYNEQFF. The CDR3 nucleotides are TGTGCCAGCAGTCACCTAGCGGGAGGGTACAATGAGCAGTTCTTC.

This clonotype was counted ten times or more. The genes are TRBV29-1 and TRBJ2-7; D may be TRBD2 (6 bases). The V gene lost 8 bases and the J gene lost 7 bases, with 18 bases spanning the gap. This CDR3 spans 12 amino acids. The germline CDR1 and CDR2 sequences are SQVTM and ANQGSEA. CDR3 DNA: TGCAGCTCTCGTCAAGGGGCGGGAGAGCAGTACTTC. It translates to CSSRQGAGEQYF.

The table lists this clonotype with many counts. The chain couples TRBV29-1 to TRBJ2-7; no clear D gene. Trimming shortened V by 1 base and J by 3 bases, and 7 bases separated the two germline ends. Per the germline V gene, CDR1 is SQVTM and CDR2 is ANQGSEA. This CDR3 comprises 12 residues. CDR3: CSVEVLGYEQYF. CDR3 in DNA: TGCAGCGTTGAAGTTCTGGGCTACGAGCAGTACTTC.

Comments on this clonotype: A much larger clone is a single base away; this may be a read error. The chain links TRBV7-8 to TRBJ2-1; D remains ambiguous. The CDR3 is 14 amino acids. CDR1 and CDR2 (germline): SGHVS, FQNEAQ. V lost 6 bases, J lost 2 bases, and 11 bases lay in between. The CDR3 DNA reads TGTGCCAGCAGGATTGGGCAGACCTACAATGAGCAGTTCTTC. Translation: CASRIGQTYNEQFF. Full variable domain (outside the CDR3, taken from reference TRBV7-8 and TRBJ2-1): GAGVSQSPRYKVAKRGQDVALRCDPISGHVSLFWYQQALGQGPEFLTYFQNEAQLDKSGLPSDRFFAERPEGSVSTLKIQRTQQEDSAVYLCASRIGQTYNEQFFGPGTRLTVL.

This clonotype was counted a few times. The chain combines TRBV5-1 with TRBJ2-3; a weak D match, TRBD2 (6 bases). Between the trimmed V and J ends, which lost 4 bases and 6 bases, there was a span of 15 bases. Germline V gives CDR1 SGHRS, CDR2 YFSETQ. The CDR3 extends over 14 amino acids. CDR3 loop: CASSPRLETDTQYF. CDR3 in DNA: TGCGCCAGCAGCCCCCGACTAGAGACGGATACGCAGTATTTT. Variable domain in full (rest from reference TRBV5-1 and TRBJ2-3): KAGVTQTPRYLIKTRGQQVTLSCSPISGHRSVSWYQQTPGQGLQFLFEYFSETQRNKGNFPGRFSGRQFSNSRSEMNVSTLELGDSALYLCASSPRLETDTQYFGPGTRLTVL.

The V call is TRBV28, the J call TRBJ1-2; D ambiguous. The V end was cut by 1 base, the J end by 0 bases, with 6 bases between. There are 14 residues in the CDR3. Germline V CDR1 and CDR2: MDHEN, SYDVKM. CDR3 residues: CASSLLSTNYGYTF. CDR3 in DNA: TGTGCCAGCAGTTTATTGAGCACTAACTATGGCTACACCTTC.